The rows below give T cell receptor beta chains drawn from one sample of a study of early T cells in non-severe SARS-CoV-2 infection. TCRdb itself ran the 5' RACE reads through MiXCR, one entry per CDR3 protein. The sample has approximately 18,000 distinct CDR3 sequences; roughly 5.1% are singletons. Sequencing used whole blood. The receptors come from an adult who was a healthcare worker with PCR-confirmed SARS-CoV-2 infection or an uninfected control (not recorded which). CDR3s include the opening cysteine and the closing phenylalanine or tryptophan. Fields, in order: V gene, clone size, D gene, J gene, CDR3 DNA, CDR3 protein. D genes are given only for firm matches. Only some rows state a clone size, as once, few, many or a class for expanded clones.

>TRBV12-3/TRBV12-4|few|TRBD1|TRBJ1-1
TGTGCCAGCAGTTTAGAGGGACAGGGGGGAGCTTTCTTT
CASSLEGQGGAFF
>TRBV11-3|many|.|TRBJ2-1
TGTGCCAGCAGCTCCGGGGCTTACAATGAGCAGTTCTTC
CASSSGAYNEQFF
>TRBV7-2|many|TRBD2|TRBJ2-4
TGTGCCAGCAGCTTAGCGGGGACTAGCGGGAGGAAAAACATTCAGTACTTC
CASSLAGTSGRKNIQYF
>TRBV2|.|.|TRBJ2-2
TGTGCCAGCAGCGGACAAAACACCGGGGAGCTGTTTTTT
CASSGQNTGELFF
>TRBV28|many|.|TRBJ2-7
TGTGCCAGTACCTCGGGGGTCTACGAGCAGTACTTC
CASTSGVYEQYF
>TRBV27|many|.|TRBJ2-5
TGTGCCAGCAAGGCAGGGGATTACCAAGAGACCCAGTACTTC
CASKAGDYQETQYF
>TRBV3-1|medium-sized|.|TRBJ2-6
TGTGCCAGCAGGCCCGACAGGTCTGGGGCCAACGTCCTGACTTTC
CASRPDRSGANVLTF
>TRBV11-3|many|TRBD1|TRBJ2-3
TGTGCCAGCAGCTCCGGACAGGAGGCCGCAGATACGCAGTATTTT
CASSSGQEAADTQYF
>TRBV20-1|many|.|TRBJ2-5
TGCAGTGCTAGCATTACTACGAGCGGCCCCCAGAAGACCCAGTACTTC
CSASITTSGPQKTQYF
>TRBV2|.|.|TRBJ2-7
TGTGCCAGCAGGCCGGGACGGACCGAGCAGTACTTC
CASRPGRTEQYF
>TRBV5-1|medium-sized|.|TRBJ2-5
TGCGCCAGCAGCTTGGATGGGGGGCTGGAGACCCAGTACTTC
CASSLDGGLETQYF
>TRBV6-5|few|TRBD1|TRBJ1-2
TGTGCCAGCAGTTACGACAGGGCCAGGGGCTACACCTTC
CASSYDRARGYTF
>TRBV20-1|medium-sized|.|TRBJ1-1
TGCAGTGTGCAGGGCGGGGGGACTGAAGCTTTCTTT
CSVQGGGTEAFF
>TRBV19|medium-sized|.|TRBJ2-1
TGTGCCAGTAGTATCCTTCACTCCTACAATGAGCAGTTCTTC
CASSILHSYNEQFF
>TRBV6-4|many|.|TRBJ2-1
TGTGCCAGCAGTGACTCCATGGGACACAGCAATGAGCAGTTCTTC
CASSDSMGHSNEQFF
>TRBV15|few|.|TRBJ1-4
TGTGCCACCAGCAGAGATGGCGGGGGAAGGGAAAAACTGTTTTTT
CATSRDGGGREKLFF
>TRBV3-2|.|.|TRBJ1-2
TGTGCCAGCAGCCAAGGACAGACCTTTAACTATGGCTACACCTTC
CASSQGQTFNYGYTF
>TRBV11-3|many|.|TRBJ2-5
TGTGCCAGCAGCCCCGGACACGAAGAGGAGACCCAGTACTTC
CASSPGHEEETQYF
>TRBV5-6|many|.|TRBJ1-2
TGTGCCAGCAGCCACCAGGGCCTGGATCGTGGCTACACCTTC
CASSHQGLDRGYTF
>TRBV2|medium-sized|.|TRBJ2-3
TGTGCCAGCAGTGCCGACAGCTCATCAGCGGATACGCAGTATTTT
CASSADSSSADTQYF
>TRBV19|many|TRBD1|TRBJ1-2
TGTGCCAGTAGTATTGGGACAGGGGCCAACTATGGCTACACCTTC
CASSIGTGANYGYTF
>TRBV6-5|few|.|TRBJ2-3
TGTGCCAGCAGACTCCACTCAGTTGCAGATACGCAGTATTTT
CASRLHSVADTQYF
>TRBV7-2|many|.|TRBJ2-4
TGTGCCAGCAGCCCGGTATACCTGGGAATTCAGTACTTC
CASSPVYLGIQYF
>TRBV12-3/TRBV12-4|many|TRBD2|TRBJ2-4
TGTGCCAGCACAGGAAGCGGGAGAGAAAACATTCAGTACTTC
CASTGSGRENIQYF
>TRBV4-3|many|.|TRBJ2-1
TGCGCCAGCAGCCAAGATTACGGGGAGGAGGTATTCAATGAGCAGTTCTTC
CASSQDYGEEVFNEQFF
>TRBV28|.|.|TRBJ2-1
TGTGCCAGCAGAGAGACTCGAAGCACCTACAATGAGCAGTTCTTC
CASRETRSTYNEQFF
>TRBV11-2|many|TRBD2|TRBJ2-1
TGTGCCAGCAGTTCAAGGACTAGCGGGAGGTACAACAATGAGCAGTTCTTC
CASSSRTSGRYNNEQFF
>TRBV11-2|medium-sized|.|TRBJ2-7
TGTGCCAGCAGCTTAGAATCTCTTGCAGGGACTCCCTACGAGCAGTACTTC
CASSLESLAGTPYEQYF
>TRBV28|many|.|TRBJ2-6
TGTGCCAGCAGTCCCCATACAGGGAGCTCTGGGGCCAACGTCCTGACTTTC
CASSPHTGSSGANVLTF
>TRBV5-1|many|.|TRBJ2-3
TGCGCCAGCAGACCGGGACCCCACACAGATACGCAGTATTTT
CASRPGPHTDTQYF
>TRBV20-1|many|.|TRBJ2-1
TGCAGTGCCATAGACAAAGACGGCTACAATGAGCAGTTCTTC
CSAIDKDGYNEQFF
>TRBV12-2|medium-sized|.|TRBJ2-7
TGTGCAAGTCGCTTGAAAATGTCCCCTCACGAGCAGTACTTC
CASRLKMSPHEQYF
>TRBV29-1|many|.|TRBJ1-1
TGCAGCGTTGGGGGCCGCATGAACACTGAAGCTTTCTTT
CSVGGRMNTEAFF
>TRBV7-9|many|.|TRBJ2-2
TGTGCCAGCAGCTTAGGCACCGGGGAGCTGTTTTTT
CASSLGTGELFF
>TRBV6-1|few|TRBD2|TRBJ2-2
TGTGCCAGCCCGGGACTACTAGGAACCGGGGAGCTGTTTTTT
CASPGLLGTGELFF
>TRBV25-1|few|TRBD2|TRBJ2-1
TGTGCCAGCTCTAAGGCTAGCGGGAGGGCCAGTGAGCAGTTCTTC
CASSKASGRASEQFF
>TRBV18|few|.|TRBJ2-1
TGTGCCAGCTCCCCCGAGGGCCTAGCAACAAACAATGAGCAGTTCTTC
CASSPEGLATNNEQFF
>TRBV7-9|many|.|TRBJ1-4
TGTGCCAGCAGCTCGTCTGGCGGGACACCTTATGAAAAACTGTTTTTT
CASSSSGGTPYEKLFF
>TRBV4-3|medium-sized|TRBD2|TRBJ2-2
TGCGCCAGCAGCCAAGGCGGGAGCCTCCGCGGGGAGCTGTTTTTT
CASSQGGSLRGELFF
>TRBV28|many|.|TRBJ1-5
TGTGCCAGCAGTTTTCGCGCCCAGCCCCAGCATTTT
CASSFRAQPQHF
>TRBV12-3/TRBV12-4|many|.|TRBJ2-3
TGTGCCAGCAGTTTATTGGGGAGAGTAAGCACAGATACGCAGTATTTT
CASSLLGRVSTDTQYF
>TRBV10-3|medium-sized|.|TRBJ2-3
TGTGCCATCAGTGCAGCAGATACGCAGTATTTT
CAISAADTQYF
>TRBV6-1|many|.|TRBJ2-3
TGTGCCAGCAGTGAACTAGGGGCATTCACAGATACGCAGTATTTT
CASSELGAFTDTQYF
>TRBV7-6|many|.|TRBJ2-1
TGTGCCAGCAGCTCTACCTACAATGAGCAGTTCTTC
CASSSTYNEQFF
>TRBV20-1|few|.|TRBJ2-1
TGCAGTGCTATGCCAGGTAGCTCCTACAATGAGCAGTTCTTC
CSAMPGSSYNEQFF
>TRBV20-1|medium-sized|.|TRBJ2-7
TGCAGTGCTAGAGATCAAGGGCCCGAGCAGTACTTC
CSARDQGPEQYF
>TRBV9|.|.|TRBJ1-4
TGTGCCAGCAGCCCCACACAGGGATCTAATGAAAAACTGTTTTTT
CASSPTQGSNEKLFF
>TRBV6-6|many|.|TRBJ1-6
TGTGCCAGCACCGCTGACGTCCGCGGCTCACCCCTCCACTTT
CASTADVRGSPLHF
>TRBV12-3/TRBV12-4|medium-sized|.|TRBJ2-1
TGTGCCAGCAGCCTCGGACCCGGGGAGTTCTTC
CASSLGPGEFF
>TRBV5-4|many|TRBD2|TRBJ2-1
TGTGCCAGCAGCCCGGGACTAGCGATATTTGAGCAGTTCTTC
CASSPGLAIFEQFF
>TRBV20-1|medium-sized|.|TRBJ1-6
TGCAGTGCTAGACCCTCTCAGAGGCCCGGACAGAATTCACCCCTCCACTTT
CSARPSQRPGQNSPLHF
>TRBV6-2/TRBV6-3|many|.|TRBJ1-1
TGTGCCAGCAGCCCCGGTCGTATCGGAACTGAAGCTTTCTTT
CASSPGRIGTEAFF
>TRBV15|medium-sized|.|TRBJ1-5
TGTGCCACCAGCAGAGCCCCAGGTCGAAATCAGCCCCAGCATTTT
CATSRAPGRNQPQHF
>TRBV5-6|many|TRBD2|TRBJ2-3
TGTGCCAGCAGCTTGCTAGCGGGAGCAGATACGCAGTATTTT
CASSLLAGADTQYF
>TRBV3-1|.|.|TRBJ2-1
TGTGCCAGCAGCCAGCCCTCCCTCCGGGGAAATGAGCAGTTCTTC
CASSQPSLRGNEQFF